The clone carrying this T cell receptor (beta chain) occurred a few times. CDR3 length: 13 amino acids. CDR1 and CDR2 from the germline V gene are SEHNR and FQNEAQ (reference sequence). Trimming shortened V by 8 bases and J by 0 bases, and 10 bases separated the two germline ends. Authors' processing steps: Nucleated cell number was recorded as an estimate derived from reference gene primer amplification. Sequenced by immunoSEQ multiplex PCR; TCRdb stores in-frame clones only, minus some. D and trimming were read from the DNA, whereas the V and J calls and clone size are those reported in that table. The profile shows under 300,000 clones, approximately 83% of them singletons. The source of the sample is a study of blood T cell repertoires in COVID-19.

This sequence originates from a human donor in a cohort sampled during active COVID-19. The sequenced sample was peripheral blood. The chain carries TRBV7-9 and TRBJ1-1; possibly TRBD1 for D (6 bases). The CDR3 DNA is TGTGCCAGCCACGGACAGCTGAACACTGAAGCTTTCTTT. Translating gives CASHGQLNTEAFF.